Listed below are T cell receptor beta chains from one sample, sequenced in a study of identical twins. TCRdb re-derived calls from the 5' RACE reads in MiXCR, one entry per CDR3 protein. This sample carries roughly 710,000 distinct CDR3 sequences, 6.1% of them seen once, and the ten largest clones take roughly 1.6%. The sequenced sample was naive T cells sorted from blood. The receptor set was obtained from a man younger than 35 in good health. The CDR3 runs from the conserved cysteine through the conserved F or W. The D gene is left open where the match is weak. Some rows have no size entry. The others give once, few or many, or a class for an expanded clone.

TRBV14	-	TRBJ2-7	-	TGTGCCAGCAGCCAAGAATCGGTAGCGCAGTACTTC	CASSQESVAQYF
TRBV10-2	-	TRBJ1-2	-	TGCGCCAGCAGTGAGGGGTCAGTCTATGGCTACACCTTC	CASSEGSVYGYTF
TRBV7-2	TRBD2	TRBJ2-7	many	TGTGCCAGCAGCCAAGGGACTAGCGGCCACGAGCAGTACTTC	CASSQGTSGHEQYF
TRBV12-3/TRBV12-4	-	TRBJ2-1	many	TGTGCCAGCAGTCTACGGGACAAATACAATGAGCAGTTCTTC	CASSLRDKYNEQFF
TRBV11-2	-	TRBJ1-3	-	TGTGCCAGCAGCCCCCGCCGGGACACCATATATTTT	CASSPRRDTIYF
TRBV12-3/TRBV12-4	TRBD2	TRBJ2-1	many	TGTGCCAGCAGTTTTAGCGGGAGGGCCTTAAATGAGCAGTTCTTC	CASSFSGRALNEQFF
TRBV20-1	-	TRBJ2-1	many	TGCAGTGCTAGGAAAGCGCCAGGGTCCCCTTGGGAGGATGAGCAGTTCTTC	CSARKAPGSPWEDEQFF
TRBV5-1	TRBD1	TRBJ2-3	few	TGCGCCAGCGCCACCCAAAGGGGGCTTGGAGATACGCAGTATTTT	CASATQRGLGDTQYF
TRBV5-6	-	TRBJ1-2	-	TGTGCCAGCAGCTCTACCAGGGGAACCGCCTATGGCTACACCTTC	CASSSTRGTAYGYTF
TRBV4-1	-	TRBJ1-2	many	TGCGCCAGCAGCCAAGATGAGAGGGGCGGCTATGGCTACACCTTC	CASSQDERGGYGYTF
TRBV7-6	TRBD2	TRBJ2-2	-	TGTGCCAGCAGCGGAGACCCCCCCCCCGGGAGGGCAAACACCGGGGAGCTGTTTTTT	CASSGDPPPGRANTGELFF
TRBV20-1	TRBD2	TRBJ2-1	many	TGCAGTGCTAGCAGACTAGCGGGTAACAATGAGCAGTTCTTC	CSASRLAGNNEQFF
TRBV4-3	TRBD1	TRBJ2-7	many	TGCGCCAGCAGCCGGTCAAGACAGGGCCCCTACGAGCAGTACTTC	CASSRSRQGPYEQYF
TRBV20-1	-	TRBJ2-3	few	TGCAGTGCTAGAGATTTCCGCAGGGCCCTACTAGTGGCGATCACAGATACGCAGTATTTT	CSARDFRRALLVAITDTQYF
TRBV5-5	-	TRBJ2-1	few	TGTGCCAGCAGCTTGGTTGGACTACCTGAGCAGTTCTTC	CASSLVGLPEQFF
TRBV29-1	-	TRBJ2-5	many	TGCAGCGTGGACCGGGACGACGAGACCCAGTACTTC	CSVDRDDETQYF
TRBV20-1	TRBD1	TRBJ2-5	many	TGCAGTGCCACTGACAGGGGAGAGACCCAGTACTTC	CSATDRGETQYF
TRBV6-5	-	TRBJ1-4	many	TGTGCCAGCAGTTACTTCACGGCGGCAGGGAGGGATGAAAAACTGTTTTTT	CASSYFTAAGRDEKLFF
TRBV15	-	TRBJ1-4	-	TGTGCCACCGCCCACTCCGGGACAACAACTAATGAAAAACTGTTTTTT	CATAHSGTTTNEKLFF
TRBV5-1	-	TRBJ1-3	many	TGCGCCAGCAGCTTGGTCGGCAGGGATTATGGAAACACCATATATTTT	CASSLVGRDYGNTIYF
TRBV24-1	-	TRBJ2-2	-	TGTGCCACCAATGGGGGGACCACCGGGGAGCTGTTTTTT	CATNGGTTGELFF
TRBV25-1	-	TRBJ2-1	few	TGTGCCAGCATTTCAAGTAGTGAGCAGTTCTTC	CASISSSEQFF
TRBV20-1	TRBD1	TRBJ2-7	many	TGCAGTGCTAACCCGGGACAGATATACGAGCAGTACTTC	CSANPGQIYEQYF
TRBV12-3/TRBV12-4	-	TRBJ1-4	many	TGTGCCAGCAGCCTTAACACGTTCCAAATCTATGAAAAACTGTTTTTT	CASSLNTFQIYEKLFF
TRBV29-1	TRBD1	TRBJ1-2	-	TGCAGCGTTCCCGCGGACAGGGGCTATGGCTACACCTTC	CSVPADRGYGYTF
TRBV29-1	-	TRBJ2-2	-	TGCAGCGTTGATAGGGCAGGGAGGACCGGGGAGCTGTTTTTT	CSVDRAGRTGELFF
TRBV4-1	TRBD1	TRBJ1-1	many	TGCGCCAGCAGCCCCGGACAGGCCCCAGCTTTCTTT	CASSPGQAPAFF
TRBV3-1	TRBD1	TRBJ2-7	-	TGTGCCAGCAGCGTCGGTTGGACAGGCTCCTACGAGCAGTACTTC	CASSVGWTGSYEQYF
TRBV24-1	TRBD2	TRBJ2-1	many	TGTGCCACCAGTGACTTAGCGGGAGGGCCGGACAATGAGCAGTTCTTC	CATSDLAGGPDNEQFF
TRBV24-1	TRBD1	TRBJ2-2	few	TGTGCCACCAGTGATTTGAGGGGGCACACCGGGGAGCTGTTTTTT	CATSDLRGHTGELFF
TRBV28	-	TRBJ2-3	many	TGTGCCAGCAGTTTATTCCCCACCCTTGAGCCAGATACGCAGTATTTT	CASSLFPTLEPDTQYF
TRBV24-1	-	TRBJ2-1	-	TGTGCCACCAGTGATTTTAGCCAGTCGAAGCAGTTCTTC	CATSDFSQSKQFF
TRBV29-1	TRBD1	TRBJ2-7	many	TGCAGCGCCCAAGAGGGACAGGGCCAGTACTTC	CSAQEGQGQYF
TRBV5-4	TRBD2	TRBJ2-1	few	TGTGCCAGCAGCATCGGACTAGCGGGGAGCTCCTACAATGAGCAGTTCTTC	CASSIGLAGSSYNEQFF
TRBV3-1	TRBD2	TRBJ2-1	-	TGTGCCAGCAGCCAAGAGGGGGGGATGGGGCAGTTCTTC	CASSQEGGMGQFF
TRBV29-1	-	TRBJ1-2	-	TGCAGCGTTGAATACCCTAGCACGGTGTCGGATGGCTACACCTTC	CSVEYPSTVSDGYTF
TRBV6-1	TRBD2	TRBJ2-1	-	TGTGCCAGCAGTCTGACTAGCGGGAGTTTGGTTGAGCAGTTCTTC	CASSLTSGSLVEQFF
TRBV20-1	TRBD1	TRBJ2-7	many	TGCAGTGCAAACGACAGGGGGTCCCACGAGCAGTACTTC	CSANDRGSHEQYF
TRBV7-2	-	TRBJ2-7	-	TGTGCCAGCAGCCCCCAGGGTAGGCTAGCGAGCTACGAGCAGTACTTC	CASSPQGRLASYEQYF
TRBV10-3	-	TRBJ1-1	many	TGTGCCATCAGTGAGTCCGGCAGTGAAGCTTTCTTT	CAISESGSEAFF
TRBV6-5	-	TRBJ2-5	many	TGTGCCAGCAGTTACAGTCCAGGAGAGACCCAGTACTTC	CASSYSPGETQYF
TRBV15	TRBD2	TRBJ2-3	many	TGTGCCACCAGTCTACTAGCGGCCACAGATACGCAGTATTTT	CATSLLAATDTQYF
TRBV11-2	TRBD2	TRBJ2-1	many	TGTGCCAGCAGGCCCTTAGCGGGACGAAACAATGAGCAGTTCTTC	CASRPLAGRNNEQFF
TRBV20-1	-	TRBJ1-1	-	TGCAGTGCTAGAGTCATAGCCACTGAAGCTTTCTTT	CSARVIATEAFF
TRBV5-1	-	TRBJ2-4	many	TGCGCCAGCAGCTTGGGCGGCCTGGGCAAAAACATTCAGTACTTC	CASSLGGLGKNIQYF
TRBV6-5	-	TRBJ2-2	many	TGTGCCAGCAGTTCCCCCGGTCCCTGGACCGGGGAGCTGTTTTTT	CASSSPGPWTGELFF
TRBV5-1	-	TRBJ2-7	-	TGCGCCAGCAGCTTCGCACAGGGCTCCTACGAGCAGTACTTC	CASSFAQGSYEQYF
TRBV27	-	TRBJ2-7	many	TGTGCCAGCAGTTCGACCGGAGACGGGTACTACGAGCAGTACTTC	CASSSTGDGYYEQYF
TRBV3-1	-	TRBJ1-3	few	TGTGCCAGCAGCCAAGACGGCAGGCACTCTGGAAACACCATATATTTT	CASSQDGRHSGNTIYF
TRBV6-5	-	TRBJ1-1	many	TGTGCCAGCAGTTTGCTTGGGGTGGAGGGCACTGAAGCTTTCTTT	CASSLLGVEGTEAFF
TRBV5-5	-	TRBJ1-5	-	TGTGCCAGCAGCCGGGGAGGGGGGACGGCGACCCAGCATTTT	CASSRGGGTATQHF
TRBV6-1	TRBD2	TRBJ2-2	few	TGTGCCAGCCTCCCCACAACTAGCGAAAACACCGGGGAGCTGTTTTTT	CASLPTTSENTGELFF
TRBV5-1	TRBD1	TRBJ1-6	-	TGCGCCAGCAGCTTGGGCGGGACAGAACCGAATTCACCCCTCCACTTT	CASSLGGTEPNSPLHF
TRBV6-1	-	TRBJ1-1	many	TGTGCCAGCAGTGAACACTTCAGGCGAATGTACACTGAAGCTTTCTTT	CASSEHFRRMYTEAFF
TRBV5-6	TRBD1	TRBJ2-2	-	TGTGCCAGCAGCTTGAAAAGGGGGCCGCCCGGGGAGCTGTTTTTT	CASSLKRGPPGELFF
TRBV27	-	TRBJ2-3	few	TGTGCCAGCAGTTTAACGGACTCCCACACAGATACGCAGTATTTT	CASSLTDSHTDTQYF
TRBV5-1	TRBD1	TRBJ2-1	many	TGCGCCAGCAGTCCCCCGGGACAGTACAATGAGCAGTTCTTC	CASSPPGQYNEQFF
TRBV29-1	-	TRBJ2-7	many	TGCAGCGTTGATAACGGGTTTGACGACGAGCAGTACTTC	CSVDNGFDDEQYF
TRBV5-6	TRBD2	TRBJ2-5	many	TGTGCCAGCAGCTTGGCCATAGCGGGGATACAAGAGACCCAGTACTTC	CASSLAIAGIQETQYF